The present TCR beta chain was sequenced within a study of shared clonotypes between healthy human individuals. Details on this clone: The antigen remains unidentified.

Study results and caveats: Sequencing of the sorted subsets was shown by rarefaction to be incomplete despite large depth.

Using immunoSEQ multiplex PCR, the repertoire was profiled, and TCRdb retains in-frame clones only, with some absent. This sample has under 1,100,000 clones, with roughly 80% found just once. The CDR3 spans 14 residues. CDR1 is WNHNN and CDR2 is SYGVQD in the germline V gene (reference sequence). Trimming at V came to 8 bases and at J to 4 bases, leaving 6 bases not matched to a gene. Material: memory CD4+ T cells sorted from blood. Noted subset: CD45RA-negative fraction. The receptor was isolated from a man between 18 and 35 years old in good health. The rearrangement joins TRBV10-1 to TRBJ1-5; 9 bases agree with TRBD1. This CDR3 is CASCLDRGNQPQHF. The CDR3 DNA sequence: TGCGCCAGCTGCCTGGACAGGGGTAATCAGCCCCAGCATTTT.